One sample yielded the 18 T cell receptor beta chains listed below, sequenced in a study of blood T cell repertoires in COVID-19. The table came from immunoSEQ multiplex PCR; TCRdb's copy has only in-frame clones and leaves some out. The sample has about 40,000 clones; 85% to 90% are singletons. Sample: peripheral blood. The receptors here all came from a man over 45 in a cohort sampled during active COVID-19.

The chain joins TRBV3-1 (or the pseudogene TRBV3-2) to TRBJ2-5, with 7 nucleotides matching TRBD1. The CDR3 sequence is 14 residues long. Germline lookup yields CDR1 LGHDT and CDR2 YNNKEL (reference sequence). J lost 2 bases, V lost 6 bases, and 6 bases had no gene match. Here the CDR3 reads CASRYEGAQETQYF. Here the CDR3 DNA reads TGTGCCAGCAGGTACGAGGGGGCTCAAGAGACCCAGTACTTC.

V gene TRBV7-8 combines with J gene TRBJ1-1; D remains ambiguous. V shed 5 bases and J shed 2 bases, with 18 bases lying between them. CDR1 and CDR2 (germline): SGHVS, FQNEAQ. CDR3 length: 16 amino acids. The CDR3: CASSTQTQPKNTEAFF. CDR3 bases: TGTGCCAGCAGCACCCAGACACAGCCAAAAAACACTGAAGCTTTCTTT.

J is TRBJ1-2 and V is TRBV5-4; 9 bases match TRBD1. The J segment lost 0 bases and the V segment lost 4 bases, leaving 7 bases of the junction unmatched. The CDR3 spans 16 residues. Per germline, CDR1 SGHNT and CDR2 YYREEE (reference sequence). In DNA form, the CDR3 reads TGTGCCAGCAGCAAAGACAGGGGGACGACTAACTATGGCTACACCTTC. It is translated as CASSKDRGTTNYGYTF.

The chain combines TRBV13 with TRBJ1-4; TRBD1 matches at 9 bases. CDR3 size: 15 residues. V shed 4 bases, J shed 8 bases, and the junction held 8 bases outside the gene matches. Germline V gene data show CDR1 as PRHDT and CDR2 as FYEKMQ (reference sequence). CDR3 amino acids: CASSYKQGAREKLFF. The CDR3 region has the DNA TGTGCCAGCAGCTACAAACAGGGGGCGCGGGAAAAACTGTTTTTT.

The chain uses TRBV4-2 and TRBJ2-3; no clear D gene. The CDR3 length is 14 residues. Germline V gives CDR1 LGHNA, CDR2 YNFKEQ. Trimming removed 0 bases from V and 6 bases from J, with 10 bases in between. The CDR3 spells CASSQEETEDTQYF. The DNA for the CDR3 is TGTGCCAGCAGCCAAGAGGAAACGGAGGATACGCAGTATTTT.

The gene calls are TRBV4-3 and TRBJ1-5; the D gene is possibly TRBD1 (5 bases). Trimming pared 0 bases from V and 5 bases from J, leaving 14 bases between. CDR3 length equals 16 residues. From germline, CDR1 is LGHNA and CDR2 YSLEER. The CDR3 spells CASSQDGGVGHQPQHF. The DNA of the CDR3 is TGCGCCAGCAGCCAAGATGGAGGGGTCGGGCATCAGCCCCAGCATTTT.

This clone has just a few counts. The chain carries TRBV12-5 and TRBJ2-7, with 8 bases identical to TRBD2. The CDR3 covers 12 residues. The germline CDR1 and CDR2 sequences are LGHNT and FRNRAP. V lost 6 bases to trimming and J lost 7 bases; unmatched junction nucleotides: 5. The CDR3 is CASGRGAPEQYF. CDR3 bases: TGTGCTAGTGGGCGGGGGGCGCCGGAGCAGTACTTC.

This chain links TRBV7-9 with TRBJ2-1, with 11 bases lining up with TRBD2. CDR3 length equals 17 residues. V shed 2 bases, J shed 6 bases, and the junction held 9 bases outside the gene matches. Per germline, CDR1 SEHNR and CDR2 FQNEAQ (reference sequence). Here the CDR3 DNA reads TGTGCCAGCAGCTTACAGCCTAGCGGGGGGCGGCTCAATGAGCAGTTCTTC. It is translated as CASSLQPSGGRLNEQFF.

This chain uses TRBV14 with TRBJ2-2; 7 nucleotides line up with TRBD1. The CDR3 covers 14 residues. The J segment lost 8 bases and the V segment lost 4 bases, leaving 7 bases of the junction unmatched. In germline, CDR1 is SGHDN, CDR2 FVKESK. This chain's CDR3 is CASSRRGGSGELFF. The CDR3 DNA reads as TGTGCCAGCAGCCGCCGAGGGGGCTCGGGGGAGCTGTTTTTT.

The chain uses TRBV4-2 and TRBJ2-2; TRBD2 might be the D (5 bases). Germline lookup yields CDR1 LGHNA and CDR2 YNFKEQ. This CDR3 is built from 17 residues. Between the trimmed V and J ends, which lost 8 bases and 4 bases, there was a span of 23 bases. The CDR3 sequence is CASFPRGGNEGTGELFF. CDR3 DNA: TGTGCCAGCTTTCCTCGAGGCGGCAACGAGGGCACCGGGGAGCTGTTTTTT.

The chain employs TRBV10-1 and TRBJ2-2; D ambiguous. Germline loops: CDR1 WNHNN, CDR2 SYGVQD (reference sequence). CDR3 length equals 13 residues. V lost 3 bases and J lost 3, with 5 bases in between. The CDR3 protein is CASSDFDTGELFF. The CDR3 DNA reads TGCGCCAGCAGTGACTTCGACACCGGGGAGCTGTTTTTT.

The chain recombines TRBV11-1 with TRBJ1-1; D is perhaps TRBD1 (5 bases). V was clipped by 1 base and J by 4 bases, with 10 bases between them. Germline-derived CDR1 and CDR2 are SGHAT and FQDESV (reference sequence). The CDR3 has 14 residues. The CDR3 region is CASSLVGGVTEAFF. The CDR3 bases are TGTGCCAGCAGCTTAGTAGGAGGGGTCACTGAAGCTTTCTTT.

Worth noting for this clone: A junction boundary mismatches the germline segment, possibly from a read error. The chain joins TRBV5-1 to TRBJ1-1; no firm D call. The CDR3 is 13 residues long. CDR1 SGHRS and CDR2 YFSETQ come from the germline V gene. The CDR3 loop is CASSPGGNPEAFF. The CDR3 DNA reads TGCGCCAGCAGCCCCGGAGGGAACCCTGAAGCTTTCTTT.

The rearrangement joins TRBV7-9 to TRBJ1-5; 10 bases agree with TRBD1. Per germline, CDR1 SEHNR and CDR2 FQNEAQ (reference sequence). The CDR3 is 14 amino acids. Losses at the gene ends were 5 bases for V and 6 bases for J; bases not matched to a gene: 4. CDR3 amino acids: CASSPGTGVQPQHF. The CDR3 DNA follows: TGTGCCAGCAGCCCAGGGACAGGGGTTCAGCCCCAGCATTTT.

This chain links TRBV11-3 with TRBJ2-1; possible D gene TRBD1, 5 bases. Looked up from germline, CDR1 is SGHNT and CDR2 is YENEEA. The V end lost 5 bases, the J end lost 4 bases, and 9 bases lay between the germline ends. This CDR3 has 13 amino acids. This CDR3 is CASSADIYNEQFF. The CDR3 DNA is TGTGCCAGCAGCGCGGACATTTACAATGAGCAGTTCTTC.

This chain connects TRBV7-6 to TRBJ2-7; 10 positions agree with TRBD2. From germline, CDR1 is SGHVS and CDR2 FNYEAQ. The trim removed 1 base at V and 7 bases at J, leaving 13 bases unmatched. The CDR3 extends over 17 amino acids. As DNA, the CDR3 is TGTGCCAGCAGCTTAGTTATGCCTAGCGGGGGCCAGGGAGAGCAGTACTTC. Translating it yields CASSLVMPSGGQGEQYF.

V gene TRBV3-1 (or the pseudogene TRBV3-2) combines with J gene TRBJ2-1, with 7 positions matching TRBD2. Unmatched junction bases numbered 23, after V lost 11 bases and J lost 1 base. The CDR3 sequence is 19 residues long. The germline gives CDR1 LGHDT, CDR2 YNNKEL (reference sequence). The CDR3 reads CAGVIEGRPLGGSYNEQFF. The CDR3 region has the DNA TGTGCCGGAGTTATTGAGGGACGCCCGCTCGGGGGGTCCTACAATGAGCAGTTCTTC.

The rearrangement uses TRBV7-9 and TRBJ1-4; 8 nucleotides line up with TRBD1. This CDR3 spans 13 amino acids. Looked up from germline, CDR1 is SEHNR and CDR2 is FQNEAQ (reference sequence). The trim removed 4 bases at V and 6 bases at J, leaving 1 base unmatched. The CDR3 loop reads CASSSQGDEKLFF. CDR3 in DNA: TGTGCCAGCAGCTCACAGGGGGATGAAAAACTGTTTTTT.